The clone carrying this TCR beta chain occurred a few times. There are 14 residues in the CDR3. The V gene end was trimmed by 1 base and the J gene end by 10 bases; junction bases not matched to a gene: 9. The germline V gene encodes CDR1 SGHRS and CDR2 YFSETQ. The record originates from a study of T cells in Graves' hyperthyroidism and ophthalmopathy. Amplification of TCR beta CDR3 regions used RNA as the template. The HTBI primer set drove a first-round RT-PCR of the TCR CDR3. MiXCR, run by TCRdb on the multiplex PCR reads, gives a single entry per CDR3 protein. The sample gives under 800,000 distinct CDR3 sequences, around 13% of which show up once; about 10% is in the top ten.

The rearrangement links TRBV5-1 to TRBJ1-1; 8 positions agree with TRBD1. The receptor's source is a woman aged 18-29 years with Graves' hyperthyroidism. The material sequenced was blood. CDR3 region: CASSLQGQDFGAFF. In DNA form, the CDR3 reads TGCGCCAGCAGCTTGCAGGGACAGGATTTTGGAGCTTTCTTT.